This T cell receptor beta chain was recovered during a study of shared clonotypes between healthy human individuals. Points on this clone: Its antigen remains unknown.

Study-wide findings and caveats: With few donors, the genetic and exposure-history diversity represented was limited.

The CDR3 loop spans 12 amino acids. Per germline, CDR1 GTSNPN and CDR2 SVGIG (reference sequence). With V trimmed by 5 bases and J by 5 bases, 5 bases remained unmatched. TCRdb's table, derived via immunoSEQ multiplex PCR, lists solely in-frame clones and lacks some. Of 2 million to 2.5 million clones listed, just under 95% are singletons. Donors included only healthy HIV-negative adults lacking recent acute infections or vaccinations. Investigators divided CD4+ cells into CD45RA+ naive and CD45RA-negative memory subsets. This sequence originates from a man between 18 and 29 years old in good health. Some clones in this sample may be carry-over from other donors' samples. Sequenced: naive CD4+ T cells from PBMCs. As to subset: CD45RA+ positively selected. The V gene is TRBV30, the J gene TRBJ1-1, with TRBD1 matching 7 bases. The CDR3 is CAWATGVTEAFF. The CDR3 region has the DNA TGTGCCTGGGCCACAGGGGTGACTGAAGCTTTCTTT.